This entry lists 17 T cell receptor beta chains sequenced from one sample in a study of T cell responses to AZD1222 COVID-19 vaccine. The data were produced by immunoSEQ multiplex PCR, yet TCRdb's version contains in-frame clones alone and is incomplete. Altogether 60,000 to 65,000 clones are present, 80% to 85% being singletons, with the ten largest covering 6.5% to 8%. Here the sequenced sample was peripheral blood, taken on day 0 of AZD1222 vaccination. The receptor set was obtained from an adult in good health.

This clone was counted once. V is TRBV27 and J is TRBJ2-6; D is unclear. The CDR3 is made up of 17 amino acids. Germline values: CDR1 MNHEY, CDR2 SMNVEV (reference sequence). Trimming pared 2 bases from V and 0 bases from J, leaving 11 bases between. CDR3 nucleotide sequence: TGTGCCAGCAGTTTAACAGTCCGACGCTCTGGGGCCAACGTCCTGACTTTC. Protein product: CASSLTVRRSGANVLTF.

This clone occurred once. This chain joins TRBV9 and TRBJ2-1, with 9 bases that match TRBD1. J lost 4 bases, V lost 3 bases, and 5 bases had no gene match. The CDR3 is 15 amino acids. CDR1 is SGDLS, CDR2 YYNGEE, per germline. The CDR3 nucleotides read TGTGCCAGCAGCGGTGGACAGGGGAGGTACAATGAGCAGTTCTTC. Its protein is CASSGGQGRYNEQFF. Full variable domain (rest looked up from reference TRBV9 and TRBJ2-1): DSGVTQTPKHLITATGQRVTLRCSPRSGDLSVYWYQQSLDQGLQFLIQYYNGEERAKGNILERFSAQQFPDLHSELNLSSLELGDSALYFCASSGGQGRYNEQFFGPGTRLTVL.

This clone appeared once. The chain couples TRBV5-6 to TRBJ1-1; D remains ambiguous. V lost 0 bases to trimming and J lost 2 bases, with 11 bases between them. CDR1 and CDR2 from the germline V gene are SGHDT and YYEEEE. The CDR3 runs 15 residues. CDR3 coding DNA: TGTGCCAGCAGCTTGGAGGCAGGCTTCAACACTGAAGCTTTCTTT. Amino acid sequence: CASSLEAGFNTEAFF.

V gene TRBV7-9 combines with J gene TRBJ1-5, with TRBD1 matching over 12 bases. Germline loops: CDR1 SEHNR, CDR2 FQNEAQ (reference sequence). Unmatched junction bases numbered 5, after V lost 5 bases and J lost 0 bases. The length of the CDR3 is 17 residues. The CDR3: CASSAGTGGYSNQPQHF. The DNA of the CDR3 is TGTGCCAGCAGCGCCGGGACAGGGGGCTATAGCAATCAGCCCCAGCATTTT.

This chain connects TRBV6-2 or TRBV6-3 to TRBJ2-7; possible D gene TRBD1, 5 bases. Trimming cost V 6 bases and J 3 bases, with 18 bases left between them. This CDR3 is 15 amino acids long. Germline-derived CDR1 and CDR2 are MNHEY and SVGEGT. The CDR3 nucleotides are TGTGCCAGCAGGCCTCGTGCGAGAAGGGGCTACGAGCAGTACTTC. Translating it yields CASRPRARRGYEQYF.

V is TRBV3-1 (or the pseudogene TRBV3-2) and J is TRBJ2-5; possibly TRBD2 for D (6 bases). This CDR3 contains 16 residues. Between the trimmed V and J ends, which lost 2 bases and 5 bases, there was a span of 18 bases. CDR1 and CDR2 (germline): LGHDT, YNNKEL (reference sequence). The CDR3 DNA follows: TGTGCCAGCAGCCAATTCGGGGGAGAGTCTGCGGAGACCCAGTACTTC. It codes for CASSQFGGESAETQYF.

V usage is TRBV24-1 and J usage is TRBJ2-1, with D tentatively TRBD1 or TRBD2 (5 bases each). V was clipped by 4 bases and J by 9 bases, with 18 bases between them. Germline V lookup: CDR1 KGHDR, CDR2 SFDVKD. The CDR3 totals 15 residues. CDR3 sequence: CATSERGRDEGEQFF. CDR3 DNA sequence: TGTGCCACCAGTGAAAGGGGAAGGGATGAGGGTGAGCAGTTCTTC.

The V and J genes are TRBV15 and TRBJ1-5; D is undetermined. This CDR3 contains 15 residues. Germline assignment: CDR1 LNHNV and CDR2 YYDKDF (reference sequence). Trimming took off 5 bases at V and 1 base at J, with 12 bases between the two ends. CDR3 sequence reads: CATSHDRASNQPQHF. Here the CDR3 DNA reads TGTGCCACCAGCCATGATCGTGCCAGCAATCAGCCCCAGCATTTT.

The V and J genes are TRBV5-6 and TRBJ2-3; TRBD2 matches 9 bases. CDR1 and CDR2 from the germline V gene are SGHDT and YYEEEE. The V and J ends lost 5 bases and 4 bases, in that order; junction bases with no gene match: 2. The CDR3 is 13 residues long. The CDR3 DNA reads TGTGCCAGCAGATGGACTAGCGCAGATACGCAGTATTTT. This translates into CASRWTSADTQYF.

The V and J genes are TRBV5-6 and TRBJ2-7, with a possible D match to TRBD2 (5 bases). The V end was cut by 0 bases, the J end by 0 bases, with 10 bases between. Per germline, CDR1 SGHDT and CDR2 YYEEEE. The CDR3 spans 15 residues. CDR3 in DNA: TGTGCCAGCAGCTTGGGAGCTGGGAGCTCCTACGAGCAGTACTTC. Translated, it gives CASSLGAGSSYEQYF.

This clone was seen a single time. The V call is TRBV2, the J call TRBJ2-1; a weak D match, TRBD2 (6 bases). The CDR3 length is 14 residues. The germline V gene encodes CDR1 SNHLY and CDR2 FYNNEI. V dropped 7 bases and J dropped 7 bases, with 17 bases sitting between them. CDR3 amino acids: CASMEDIGRNEQFF. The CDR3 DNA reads TGTGCCAGCATGGAGGACATAGGGAGGAATGAGCAGTTCTTC. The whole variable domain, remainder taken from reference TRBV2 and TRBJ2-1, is EPEVTQTPSHQVTQMGQEVILRCVPISNHLYFYWYRQILGQKVEFLVSFYNNEISEKSEIFDDQFSVERPDGSNFTLKIRSTKLEDSAMYFCASMEDIGRNEQFFGPGTRLTVL.

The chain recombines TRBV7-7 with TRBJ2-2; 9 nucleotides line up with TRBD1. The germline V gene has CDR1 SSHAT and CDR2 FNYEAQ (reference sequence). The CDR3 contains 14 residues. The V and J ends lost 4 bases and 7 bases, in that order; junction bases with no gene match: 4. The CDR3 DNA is TGTGCCAGCAGCTCGGACAGGGGAAACGGGGAGCTGTTTTTT. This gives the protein CASSSDRGNGELFF.

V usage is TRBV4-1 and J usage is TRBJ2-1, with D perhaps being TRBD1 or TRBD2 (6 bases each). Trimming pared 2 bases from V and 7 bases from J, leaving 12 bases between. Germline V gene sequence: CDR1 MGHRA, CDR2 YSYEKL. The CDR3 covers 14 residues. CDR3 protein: CASSQSGGGNEQFF. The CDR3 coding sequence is TGCGCCAGCAGCCAATCCGGGGGCGGGAATGAGCAGTTCTTC.

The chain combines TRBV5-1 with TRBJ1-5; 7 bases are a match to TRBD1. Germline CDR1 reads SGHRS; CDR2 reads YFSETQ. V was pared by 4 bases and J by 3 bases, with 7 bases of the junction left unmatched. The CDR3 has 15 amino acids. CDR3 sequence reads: CASSPVGQFNQPQHF. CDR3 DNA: TGCGCCAGCAGCCCCGTGGGACAGTTCAATCAGCCCCAGCATTTT. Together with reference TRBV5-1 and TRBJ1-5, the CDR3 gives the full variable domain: KAGVTQTPRYLIKTRGQQVTLSCSPISGHRSVSWYQQTPGQGLQFLFEYFSETQRNKGNFPGRFSGRQFSNSRSEMNVSTLELGDSALYLCASSPVGQFNQPQHFGDGTRLSIL.

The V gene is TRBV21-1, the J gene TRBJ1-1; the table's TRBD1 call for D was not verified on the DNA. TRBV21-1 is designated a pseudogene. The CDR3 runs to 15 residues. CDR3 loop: CASSKVPGANTEAFF. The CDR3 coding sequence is TGTGCCAGCAGCAAAGTTCCAGGGGCAAACACTGAAGCTTTCTTT.

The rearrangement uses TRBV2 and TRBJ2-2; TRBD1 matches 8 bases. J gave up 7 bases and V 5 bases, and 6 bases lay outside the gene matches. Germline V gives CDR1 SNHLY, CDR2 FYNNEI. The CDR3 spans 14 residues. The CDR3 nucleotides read TGTGCCAGCAGTTCCCAGGGGGCGGGCGGGGAGCTGTTTTTT. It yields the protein CASSSQGAGGELFF. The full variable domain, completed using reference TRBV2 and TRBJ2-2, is EPEVTQTPSHQVTQMGQEVILRCVPISNHLYFYWYRQILGQKVEFLVSFYNNEISEKSEIFDDQFSVERPDGSNFTLKIRSTKLEDSAMYFCASSSQGAGGELFFGEGSRLTVL.

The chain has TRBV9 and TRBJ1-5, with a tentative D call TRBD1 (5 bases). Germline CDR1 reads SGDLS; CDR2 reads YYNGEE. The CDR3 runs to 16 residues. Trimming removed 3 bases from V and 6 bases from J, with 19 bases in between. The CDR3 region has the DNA TGTGCCAGCAGCGGCGGGAGTGGAGGGGAGGGTCAGCCCCAGCATTTT. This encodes CASSGGSGGEGQPQHF.